Below, 17 T cell receptor beta chains from the same sample are listed, as sequenced in a study of T cells expressing NK-cell markers. From its re-call of the 5' RACE reads, TCRdb lists each CDR3 protein once, without DNA. Its table records about 260,000 distinct CDR3 sequences. The sample comprised blood T cells: a sorted CD56 or NKG2C T cell subset, CD4+ or CD8+ T cells, or bulk PBMC T cells (not recorded which). The receptors stem from a woman between 18 and 75 years old in good health.

V and J are TRBV12-3 or TRBV12-4 and TRBJ2-3; the D call of TRBD2 rests on TCRdb alone, since no DNA is present to check it. This CDR3 comprises 15 residues. The CDR3 here is CASSSSGGATDTQYF.

This chain joins TRBV20-1 and TRBJ1-1. The CDR3 consists of 12 residues. Per germline, CDR1 DFQATT and CDR2 SNEGSKA (reference sequence). CDR3: CSASLENTEAFF.

V gene TRBV7-2 combines with J gene TRBJ1-1; TCRdb selects TRBD1, and the lack of DNA leaves this call unchecked. The CDR3 extends over 13 amino acids. CDR1 SGHTA and CDR2 FQGNSA come from the germline V gene. CDR3 residues: CASSQTYRGEAFF.

The J gene is TRBJ1-2, the V gene TRBV10-2; TCRdb proposes TRBD1, but this gene call is untestable without DNA. The CDR3 runs 16 residues. CDR1 is WSHSY and CDR2 is SAAADI in the germline V gene. CDR3 loop: CASSPDSGTGLYGYTF.

This rearrangement joins TRBV9 to TRBJ2-1; TCRdb gives TRBD1 as the D gene, but with no DNA this cannot be confirmed. Germline V lookup: CDR1 SGDLS, CDR2 YYNGEE. This CDR3 has 12 residues. CDR3: CASSVIGGEQFF.

The chain is built from TRBV12-3 or TRBV12-4 and TRBJ2-3; TCRdb lists TRBD2, though no DNA is available to test this call. The CDR3 spans 15 residues. CDR3 residues: CASSTSRRGRATQYF.

The rearrangement joins TRBV7-9 to TRBJ2-1; TCRdb proposes TRBD2, but this gene call is untestable without DNA. Germline loops: CDR1 SEHNR, CDR2 FQNEAQ (reference sequence). This CDR3 has 15 amino acids. The CDR3 region is CASRRLAGGDNEQFF.

The genes are TRBV7-2 and TRBJ1-2; lacking DNA, the TRBD1 call made by TCRdb goes unchecked. The germline V gene encodes CDR1 SGHTA and CDR2 FQGNSA. The CDR3 is 16 residues long. CDR3 loop: CASSLLRIGTEGGYTF. Using reference TRBV7-2 and TRBJ1-2 for the parts outside the CDR3, the full variable domain is GAGVSQSPSNKVTEKGKDVELRCDPISGHTALYWYRQSLGQGLEFLIYFQGNSAPDKSGLPSDRFSAERTGGSVSTLTIQRTQQEDSAVYLCASSLLRIGTEGGYTFGSGTRLTVV.

V is TRBV5-1 and J is TRBJ2-1; TCRdb gives TRBD2 as the D gene, but with no DNA this cannot be confirmed. This CDR3 has 15 amino acids. The germline gives CDR1 SGHRS, CDR2 YFSETQ. This chain's CDR3 is CASSLASGLYNEQFF.

The genes are TRBV10-3 and TRBJ1-1; as DNA is missing, the TRBD1 call by TCRdb cannot be tested. The CDR3 length is 15 residues. CDR1 is ENHRY, CDR2 SYGVKD, per germline. The CDR3 region is CAISAHGQGNTEAFF.

The CDR3 region is CASSSDRTEQFF. The gene calls are TRBV7-2 and TRBJ2-1. The CDR3 covers 12 residues. Germline V lookup: CDR1 SGHTA, CDR2 FQGNSA. Filled out from reference TRBV7-2 and TRBJ2-1, the complete variable domain reads GAGVSQSPSNKVTEKGKDVELRCDPISGHTALYWYRQSLGQGLEFLIYFQGNSAPDKSGLPSDRFSAERTGGSVSTLTIQRTQQEDSAVYLCASSSDRTEQFFGPGTRLTVL.

The rearrangement links TRBV20-1 to TRBJ2-1; the TCRdb D gene call, TRBD2, has no DNA to confirm it. The CDR3 consists of 17 residues. CDR1 is DFQATT, CDR2 SNEGSKA, per germline (reference sequence). The CDR3 is CSASRSSGTPPYNEQFF.

The rearrangement uses TRBV21-1 and TRBJ2-3; TCRdb's assignment of TRBD1 cannot be checked, as there is no DNA. TRBV21-1 is annotated as a pseudogene. The CDR3 runs to 20 residues. This CDR3 is CASSKGVPRQGDFSTDTQYF.

The J gene is TRBJ2-1, the V gene TRBV9; the D call of TRBD2 rests on TCRdb alone, since no DNA is present to check it. CDR1 is SGDLS and CDR2 is YYNGEE in the germline V gene. The CDR3 loop spans 17 amino acids. CDR3 sequence reads: CASSEQLAGGSYNEQFF.

The chain joins TRBV7-2 to TRBJ2-3; TCRdb designates TRBD2, a call that cannot be tested without DNA. Germline assignment: CDR1 SGHTA and CDR2 FQGNSA. CDR3 size: 15 residues. CDR3 protein: CASSIAAGGVDTQYF.

The rearrangement uses TRBV7-2 and TRBJ1-5. This CDR3 spans 16 amino acids. Germline CDR1 reads SGHTA; CDR2 reads FQGNSA. The chain's CDR3 is CASSLGPRALFQPQHF.

The chain carries TRBV7-2 and TRBJ2-2. CDR3 size: 13 residues. Germline assignment: CDR1 SGHTA and CDR2 FQGNSA. This CDR3 reads CASSLEYGGELFF.